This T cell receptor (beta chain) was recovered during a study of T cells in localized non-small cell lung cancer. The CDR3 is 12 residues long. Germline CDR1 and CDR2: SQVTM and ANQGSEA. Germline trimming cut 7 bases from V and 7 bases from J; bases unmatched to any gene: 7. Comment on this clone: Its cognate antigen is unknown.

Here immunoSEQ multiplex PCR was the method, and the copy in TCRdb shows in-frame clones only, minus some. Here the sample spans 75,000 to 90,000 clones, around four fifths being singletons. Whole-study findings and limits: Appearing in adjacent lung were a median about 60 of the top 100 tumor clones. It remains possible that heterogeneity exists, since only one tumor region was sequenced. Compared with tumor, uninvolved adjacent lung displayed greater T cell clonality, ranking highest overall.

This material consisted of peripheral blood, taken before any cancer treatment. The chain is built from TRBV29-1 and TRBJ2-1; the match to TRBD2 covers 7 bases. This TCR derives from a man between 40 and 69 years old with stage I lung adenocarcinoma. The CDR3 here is CSARGEGNEQFF. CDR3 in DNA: TGCAGCGCCCGGGGGGAGGGGAATGAGCAGTTCTTC.